This T cell receptor (beta chain) was observed in a study of beta chain features in type 1 diabetes. Study background: Sorted cells, 90 million to 130 million in number, were examined across all samples.

Sequencing targeted expressed TCRB transcripts, as all isolated RNA had been reverse transcribed. Generated by immunoSEQ multiplex PCR, the TCRdb table keeps only in-frame clones and is missing some. The table has about 240,000 clones, 27% seen once; the top ten hold about 3.9%. One heparinised blood draw averaging about 120 mL was given by each donor. This clone was seen at least ten times. The CDR3 totals 14 residues. Trimming removed 5 bases at V and 5 bases at J, with 10 bases between. CDR1 is MGHDK, CDR2 SYGVNS, per germline. The specimen was central memory CD4+ T cells from blood. The receptor's source is a man aged 25-40 years in good health. This chain connects TRBV25-1 to TRBJ1-6; weak D call: TRBD1 (5 bases). This CDR3 reads CASSWGGNNSPLHF. The CDR3 bases are TGTGCCAGCAGTTGGGGGGGAAATAATTCACCCCTCCACTTT.